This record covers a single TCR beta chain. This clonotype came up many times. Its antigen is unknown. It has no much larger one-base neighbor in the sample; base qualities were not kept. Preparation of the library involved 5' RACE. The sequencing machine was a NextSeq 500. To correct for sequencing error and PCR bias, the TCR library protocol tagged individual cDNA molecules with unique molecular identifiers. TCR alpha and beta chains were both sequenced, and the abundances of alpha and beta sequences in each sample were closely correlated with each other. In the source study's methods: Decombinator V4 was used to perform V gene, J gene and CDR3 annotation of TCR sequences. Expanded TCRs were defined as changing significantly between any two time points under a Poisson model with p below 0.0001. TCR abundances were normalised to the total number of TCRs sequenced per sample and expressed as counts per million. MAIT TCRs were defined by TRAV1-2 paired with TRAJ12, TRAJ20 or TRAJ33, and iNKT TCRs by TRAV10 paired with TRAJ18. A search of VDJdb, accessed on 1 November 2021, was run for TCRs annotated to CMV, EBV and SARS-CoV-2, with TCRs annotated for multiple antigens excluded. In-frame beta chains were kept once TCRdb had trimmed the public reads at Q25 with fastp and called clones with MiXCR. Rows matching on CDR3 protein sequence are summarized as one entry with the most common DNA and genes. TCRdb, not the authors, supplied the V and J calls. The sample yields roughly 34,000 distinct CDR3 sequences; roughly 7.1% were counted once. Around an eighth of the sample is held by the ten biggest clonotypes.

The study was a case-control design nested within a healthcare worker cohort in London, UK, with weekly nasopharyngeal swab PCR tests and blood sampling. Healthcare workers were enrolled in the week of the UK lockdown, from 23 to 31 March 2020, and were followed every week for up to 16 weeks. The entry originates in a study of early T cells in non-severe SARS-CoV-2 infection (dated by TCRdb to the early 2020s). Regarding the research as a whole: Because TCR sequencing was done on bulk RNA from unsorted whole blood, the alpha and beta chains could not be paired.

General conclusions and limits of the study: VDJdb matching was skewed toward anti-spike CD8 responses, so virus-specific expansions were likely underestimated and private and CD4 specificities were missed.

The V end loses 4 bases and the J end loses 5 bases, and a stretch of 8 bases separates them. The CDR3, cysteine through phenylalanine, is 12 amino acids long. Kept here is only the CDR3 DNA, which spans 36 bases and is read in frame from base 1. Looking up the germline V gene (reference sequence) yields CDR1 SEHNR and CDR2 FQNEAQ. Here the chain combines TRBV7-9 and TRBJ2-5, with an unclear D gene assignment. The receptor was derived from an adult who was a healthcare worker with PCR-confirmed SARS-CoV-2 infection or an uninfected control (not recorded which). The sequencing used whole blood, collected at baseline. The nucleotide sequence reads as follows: TGTGCCAGCAGCTCCTATCCGGAGACCCAGTACTTC. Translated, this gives CASSSYPETQYF.